The clone carrying this T cell receptor beta chain is a singleton in its sample. The source of the sample is a study of blood T cell repertoires in COVID-19. V was cut by 0 bases and J by 2 bases, with 10 bases left in between. CDR1 MGHRA and CDR2 YSYEKL come from the germline V gene. The CDR3 is 16 amino acids. TCRdb keeps only in-frame clones here, not all; method: immunoSEQ multiplex PCR. The sample consists of 280,000 or so clones, approximately 89% of them appearing once. Sequenced sample: peripheral blood. The chain is built from TRBV4-1 and TRBJ1-4; D unresolved. The receptor was isolated from a woman aged 25 to 39 who had recovered from COVID-19. The CDR3 is CASSQEGGITNEKLFF. The CDR3, as DNA: TGCGCCAGCAGCCAAGAAGGAGGGATTACTAATGAAAAACTGTTTTTT.